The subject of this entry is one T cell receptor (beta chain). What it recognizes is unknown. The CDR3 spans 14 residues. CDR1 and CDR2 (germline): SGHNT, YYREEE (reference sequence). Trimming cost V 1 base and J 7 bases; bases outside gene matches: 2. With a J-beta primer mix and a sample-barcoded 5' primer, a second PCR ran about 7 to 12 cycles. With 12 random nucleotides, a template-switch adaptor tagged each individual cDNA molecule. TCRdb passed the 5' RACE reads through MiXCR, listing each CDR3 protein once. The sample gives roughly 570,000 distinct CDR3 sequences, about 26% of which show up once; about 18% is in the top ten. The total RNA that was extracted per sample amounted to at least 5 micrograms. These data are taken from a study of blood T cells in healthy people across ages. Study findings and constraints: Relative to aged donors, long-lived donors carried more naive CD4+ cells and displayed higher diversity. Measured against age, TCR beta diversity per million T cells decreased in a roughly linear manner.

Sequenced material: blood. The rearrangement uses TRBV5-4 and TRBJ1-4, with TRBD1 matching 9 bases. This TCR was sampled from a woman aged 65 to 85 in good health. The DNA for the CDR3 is TGTGCCAGCAGCTTGAAGACAGGGGGTGAAAAACTGTTTTTT. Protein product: CASSLKTGGEKLFF. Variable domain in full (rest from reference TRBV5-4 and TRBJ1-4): ETGVTQSPTHLIKTRGQQVTLRCSSQSGHNTVSWYQQALGQGPQFIFQYYREEENGRGNFPPRFSGLQFPNYSSELNVNALELDDSALYLCASSLKTGGEKLFFGSGTQLSVL.